What follows are 32 T cell receptor beta chains derived from one specimen sequenced in a study of blood T cell repertoires in COVID-19. Clones were sequenced by immunoSEQ multiplex PCR, and TCRdb holds only the in-frame ones, with some missing. The sample includes roughly 220,000 clones, 85% of them seen just once. The specimen sequenced was peripheral blood. These receptors came from a man in his fifties who had recovered from COVID-19.

V and J are TRBV27 and TRBJ1-1; TRBD1 might be the D (6 bases). Trimming stripped 3 bases from V and 0 bases from J, with 17 bases between. Germline loops: CDR1 MNHEY, CDR2 SMNVEV (reference sequence). There are 17 residues in the CDR3. The DNA for the CDR3 is TGTGCCAGCAGTTTCCGAGGGGGTTATGCAATGAACACTGAAGCTTTCTTT. This encodes CASSFRGGYAMNTEAFF.

The chain joins TRBV18 to TRBJ2-7, with 7 bases that match TRBD2. CDR3 size: 15 residues. Germline lookup yields CDR1 KGHSH and CDR2 LQKENI. Trimming at V came to 2 bases and at J to 0 bases, leaving 4 bases not matched to a gene. CDR3 bases: TGTGCCAGCTCACCAAAGCGGGATATCTCCTACGAGCAGTACTTC. Translating gives CASSPKRDISYEQYF.

This clone turned up a few times. This CDR3 is CASRSSGAYEQYF. DNA of the CDR3: TGTGCCAGCAGATCTAGCGGAGCCTACGAGCAGTACTTC. This rearrangement joins TRBV28 to TRBJ2-7, with 7 positions matching TRBD2. This CDR3 spans 13 amino acids. Germline values: CDR1 MDHEN, CDR2 SYDVKM. J lost 2 bases, V lost 6 bases, and 4 bases had no gene match.

J is TRBJ2-1 and V is TRBV27; TRBD2 matches at 8 bases. Trimming cost V 3 bases and J 7 bases; bases outside gene matches: 5. Germline CDR1 is MNHEY and CDR2 is SMNVEV (reference sequence). CDR3 length equals 14 residues. Here the CDR3 DNA reads TGTGCCAGCAGTTTCGGGAGGGGGGGGAATGAGCAGTTCTTC. Amino acids: CASSFGRGGNEQFF.

The CDR3 spells CASSLGLAIDEQYF. CDR3 bases: TGTGCCAGCAGCTTGGGTTTAGCGATCGACGAGCAGTACTTC. The genes are TRBV5-6 and TRBJ2-7, with TRBD2 as a possible D gene (5 bases). Looked up from germline, CDR1 is SGHDT and CDR2 is YYEEEE. Trimming took 0 bases from V and 5 from J, leaving 12 bases between them. The CDR3 extends over 14 amino acids.

The chain recombines TRBV5-1 with TRBJ1-5; TRBD1 agrees at 9 bases. The CDR3 sequence is 17 residues long. Unmatched junction bases numbered 10, after V lost 3 bases and J lost 3 bases. Per the germline V gene, CDR1 is SGHRS and CDR2 is YFSETQ. The CDR3 loop reads CASSSRPGQGDNQPQHF. CDR3 sequence (DNA): TGCGCCAGCAGCTCCAGACCGGGACAGGGCGACAATCAGCCCCAGCATTTT.

The V call is TRBV6-5, the J call TRBJ2-5, with D possibly being TRBD2 (6 bases). Germline lookup yields CDR1 MNHEY and CDR2 SVGAGI. The CDR3 contains 13 residues. V was clipped by 3 bases and J by 3 bases, with 8 bases between them. CDR3 bases: TGTGCCAGCAGTTATGGAGGGGAAGAGACCCAGTACTTC. It yields the protein CASSYGGEETQYF.

The chain links TRBV3-1 (or the pseudogene TRBV3-2) to TRBJ1-6; 8 bases are a match to TRBD1. Per the germline V gene, CDR1 is LGHDT and CDR2 is YNNKEL (reference sequence). J lost 6 bases, V lost 2 bases, and 3 bases had no gene match. CDR3 size: 15 residues. DNA of the CDR3: TGTGCCAGCAGCCAATGGACAGGGTCTAATTCACCCCTCCACTTT. Its protein product is CASSQWTGSNSPLHF.

The rearrangement links TRBV19 to TRBJ1-1; D unclear. The length of the CDR3 is 15 residues. Trimming pared 1 base from V and 2 bases from J, leaving 11 bases between. Germline assignment: CDR1 LNHDA and CDR2 SQIVND (reference sequence). DNA for the CDR3: TGTGCCAGTAGTATAGTGGGCAGCTTAAACACTGAAGCTTTCTTT. Protein sequence: CASSIVGSLNTEAFF.

The chain recombines TRBV6-5 with TRBJ2-1; 7 bases agree with TRBD2. This CDR3 is built from 12 residues. Looked up from germline, CDR1 is MNHEY and CDR2 is SVGAGI. V gave up 5 bases and J gave up 7 bases; unmatched junction bases: 2. Written as DNA, the CDR3 is TGTGCCAGCAGTAGCGGGACGAATGAGCAGTTCTTC. Translating it yields CASSSGTNEQFF.

The genes are TRBV27 and TRBJ2-7, with D maybe TRBD1 (6 bases). Germline lookup yields CDR1 MNHEY and CDR2 SMNVEV (reference sequence). This CDR3 comprises 13 residues. Trimming removed 6 bases at V and 2 bases at J, with 11 bases between. The CDR3 loop is CASRSQGPYEQYF. CDR3 bases: TGTGCCAGCAGATCACAGGGTCCCTACGAGCAGTACTTC.

This chain's CDR3 is CASSGQVSNEQFF. DNA for the CDR3: TGTGCCAGCAGCGGTCAAGTATCCAATGAGCAGTTCTTC. The chain links TRBV28 to TRBJ2-1; D gene unclear. This CDR3 is 13 amino acids long. V was trimmed by 6 bases and J by 6 bases, leaving 12 bases between them. Germline V CDR1 and CDR2: MDHEN, SYDVKM.

This clone was seen a handful of times. This sample includes further DNA sequences coding for the same CDR3. The J gene is TRBJ2-5, the V gene TRBV5-1; TRBD1 aligns across 7 bases. The CDR3 extends over 14 amino acids. Germline-derived CDR1 and CDR2 are SGHRS and YFSETQ. V shed 0 bases and J 1 base; nucleotides not matched to a gene: 0. The CDR3 is CASSLDRGQETQYF. CDR3 DNA sequence: TGCGCCAGCAGCTTGGACAGGGGCCAAGAGACCCAGTACTTC.

V and J are TRBV5-1 and TRBJ1-1; 7 bases fit TRBD1. The CDR3 covers 15 residues. Germline V gene sequence: CDR1 SGHRS, CDR2 YFSETQ. The junction had 9 bases not matched to a gene; V was cut back by 2 bases and J by 5 bases. In DNA form, the CDR3 reads TGCGCCAGCAGCTTCGGTAACAGGGGAGATACTGAAGCTTTCTTT. Amino acids: CASSFGNRGDTEAFF.

In its sample, this clone was seen once. The chain combines TRBV4-1 with TRBJ2-7, with 9 bases lining up with TRBD2. The length of the CDR3 is 16 residues. With V trimmed by 1 base and J by 0 bases, 4 bases remained unmatched. Germline V gene sequence: CDR1 MGHRA, CDR2 YSYEKL. The CDR3 DNA reads as TGCGCCAGCAGCCAAGTCGAACTAGCGGGCTCCTACGAGCAGTACTTC. Protein: CASSQVELAGSYEQYF.

This chain connects TRBV18 to TRBJ1-5; TRBD1 aligns across 7 bases. Germline V lookup: CDR1 KGHSH, CDR2 LQKENI. The CDR3 has 17 amino acids. The V segment lost 4 bases and the J segment 1 base; nucleotides outside the gene matches: 10. As DNA, the CDR3 is TGTGCCAGCTCACTGGATGTCGGGACAGTCAGCAATCAGCCCCAGCATTTT. It encodes CASSLDVGTVSNQPQHF. The entire variable domain, with the rest obtained from reference TRBV18 and TRBJ1-5, is as follows: NAGVMQNPRHLVRRRGQEARLRCSPMKGHSHVYWYRQLPEEGLKFMVYLQKENIIDESGMPKERFSAEFPKEGPSILRIQQVVRGDSAAYFCASSLDVGTVSNQPQHFGDGTRLSIL.

The V gene is TRBV14, the J gene TRBJ2-3; perhaps TRBD2 as D (5 bases). The CDR3 consists of 13 residues. Germline V gene lookup returns CDR1 SGHDN and CDR2 FVKESK. The V gene lost 2 bases and the J gene lost 5 bases, with 8 bases spanning the gap. The CDR3 DNA follows: TGTGCCAGCAGCCAAACTCGGGGAGATACGCAGTATTTT. It translates to CASSQTRGDTQYF.

This chain connects TRBV7-9 to TRBJ2-6, with D maybe TRBD2 (6 bases). Germline V lookup: CDR1 SEHNR, CDR2 FQNEAQ (reference sequence). Trimming pared 7 bases from V and 3 bases from J, leaving 22 bases between. CDR3 length: 18 residues. CDR3 in DNA: TGTGCCAGCATTACCTGCCTGGCGGGGTTTTGTGGGGCCAACGTCCTGACTTTC. Protein sequence: CASITCLAGFCGANVLTF.

This rearrangement joins TRBV27 to TRBJ1-1; 8 bases match TRBD1. Losses at the gene ends were 5 bases for V and 3 bases for J; bases not matched to a gene: 11. CDR3 length: 16 residues. Per the germline V gene, CDR1 is MNHEY and CDR2 is SMNVEV (reference sequence). Here the CDR3 reads CASSTRDRRIYTEAFF. The CDR3 DNA reads as TGTGCCAGCAGTACCCGGGACAGGAGGATCTACACTGAAGCTTTCTTT.

The chain links TRBV11-3 to TRBJ2-7; TRBD2 might be the D (6 bases). V shed 1 base and J shed 5 bases, with 12 bases lying between them. The CDR3 has 14 amino acids. Germline V gene data show CDR1 as SGHNT and CDR2 as YENEEA. The CDR3 DNA sequence: TGTGCCAGCAGCTTAGGCAAACGGGGGAACGAGCAGTACTTC. Translated, it gives CASSLGKRGNEQYF.

This clone was counted a few times. The chain links TRBV5-1 to TRBJ2-1; D remains ambiguous. V lost 2 bases and J 8 bases, leaving 17 bases between the germline ends. The CDR3 extends over 15 amino acids. Germline CDR1 and CDR2: SGHRS and YFSETQ. The CDR3 protein is CASSFVPNMADEQFF. CDR3 nucleotide sequence: TGCGCCAGCAGCTTCGTACCAAACATGGCCGATGAGCAGTTCTTC.

This chain uses TRBV5-6 with TRBJ1-2, with a possible D match to TRBD1 (5 bases). The germline gives CDR1 SGHDT, CDR2 YYEEEE. The CDR3 is 16 residues long. Deletions cut 0 bases from V and 8 bases from J, with 20 bases between. CDR3 nucleotide sequence: TGTGCCAGCAGCTTGGACTTACAGGTCTTTAATGACGGCTACACCTTC. Residues: CASSLDLQVFNDGYTF.

This sequence joins TRBV29-1 and TRBJ2-1, with 9 bases identical to TRBD2. This CDR3 comprises 19 residues. Trimming cost V 1 base and J 7 bases; bases outside gene matches: 20. CDR1 SQVTM and CDR2 ANQGSEA come from the germline V gene. The DNA for the CDR3 is TGCAGCGTTGAAGGGGCGCCTAGCGGGGTATTATGGCCTCTTAATGAGCAGTTCTTC. Its protein product is CSVEGAPSGVLWPLNEQFF.

This rearrangement joins TRBV18 to TRBJ2-7; 7 bases are shared with TRBD1. Trimming removed 3 bases from V and 2 bases from J; junction bases left unmatched: 10. CDR1 is KGHSH, CDR2 LQKENI, per germline. This CDR3 spans 16 amino acids. CDR3 amino acids: CASSPEGTVPTYEQYF. Written as DNA, the CDR3 is TGTGCCAGCTCACCGGAAGGGACAGTACCGACCTACGAGCAGTACTTC. The complete variable domain, with remaining parts taken from reference TRBV18 and TRBJ2-7, reads NAGVMQNPRHLVRRRGQEARLRCSPMKGHSHVYWYRQLPEEGLKFMVYLQKENIIDESGMPKERFSAEFPKEGPSILRIQQVVRGDSAAYFCASSPEGTVPTYEQYFGPGTRLTVT.

The V gene is TRBV7-9, the J gene TRBJ2-7; 7 positions agree with TRBD2. After removal of 1 base from V and 7 bases from J, the junction contained 10 bases not matched to a gene. The CDR3 is 15 residues long. Germline CDR1 is SEHNR and CDR2 is FQNEAQ (reference sequence). Written as DNA, the CDR3 is TGTGCCAGCAGCTTAGAACAACCGCTGGGACTAGAGCAGTACTTC. Residues: CASSLEQPLGLEQYF.

This chain links TRBV18 with TRBJ2-7; 8 bases map to TRBD1. The J segment lost 6 bases and the V segment lost 0 bases, leaving 10 bases of the junction unmatched. The CDR3 has 16 amino acids. From germline, CDR1 is KGHSH and CDR2 LQKENI. The CDR3 sequence is CASSPPAAQGATEQYF. The CDR3 DNA sequence: TGTGCCAGCTCACCACCAGCGGCCCAGGGGGCTACCGAGCAGTACTTC.

The J gene is TRBJ1-5, the V gene TRBV6-5; D gene unclear. V was pared by 4 bases and J by 11 bases, with 15 bases between. CDR1 and CDR2 (germline): MNHEY, SVGAGI. CDR3 length equals 13 residues. CDR3 in DNA: TGTGCCAGCAGTTCCGCCCCCCTGCGGACCCAGCATTTT. Translation: CASSSAPLRTQHF.

The rearrangement links TRBV5-1 to TRBJ2-6; TRBD1 matches at 11 bases. This CDR3 has 17 amino acids. The V segment lost 4 bases and the J segment 1 base; nucleotides outside the gene matches: 4. Germline CDR1 reads SGHRS; CDR2 reads YFSETQ. CDR3 DNA: TGCGCCAGCAGCGGACAGGGGGCGAGGTCTGGGGCCAACGTCCTGACTTTC. Residues: CASSGQGARSGANVLTF.

J is TRBJ2-5 and V is TRBV2; 12 nucleotides line up with TRBD1. The germline gives CDR1 SNHLY, CDR2 FYNNEI. This CDR3 region has 15 residues. V gave up 6 bases and J gave up 4 bases; unmatched junction bases: 6. The CDR3 sequence: CASSRGTGGRETQYF. CDR3 in DNA: TGTGCCAGCAGCCGCGGGACAGGGGGCCGAGAGACCCAGTACTTC.

V is TRBV30 and J is TRBJ2-2, with D possibly being TRBD2 (6 bases). The V end was cut by 2 bases, the J end by 2 bases, with 12 bases between. The CDR3 extends over 15 amino acids. Germline V gene data show CDR1 as GTSNPN and CDR2 as SVGIG (reference sequence). The CDR3 DNA reads as TGTGCCTGGAGTTCCGGGACTTATAACACCGGGGAGCTGTTTTTT. Encoded protein: CAWSSGTYNTGELFF.

The chain recombines TRBV9 with TRBJ1-4; tentative D call: TRBD1 (5 bases). The CDR3 covers 17 residues. With 3 bases removed from V and 7 bases from J, the gap between germline ends came to 22 bases. Germline CDR1 reads SGDLS; CDR2 reads YYNGEE. CDR3 protein: CASSASPQRGSGEKLFF. CDR3 DNA: TGTGCCAGCAGCGCATCTCCTCAGCGGGGGAGTGGTGAAAAACTGTTTTTT.

CDR3 nucleotides: TGTGCCAGTAGTATTCCTGCCCCGCGGGGCAATCAGCCCCAGCATTTT. It yields the protein CASSIPAPRGNQPQHF. The V and J genes are TRBV19 and TRBJ1-5; no definite D call. V lost 3 bases and J lost 2, with 14 bases in between. The germline CDR1 and CDR2 sequences are LNHDA and SQIVND (reference sequence). CDR3 length: 16 residues.